This TCR beta chain was obtained from a study of blood T cell repertoires in COVID-19. At the level of the study: Sites in the United States, Italy and Spain provided acute and convalescent COVID-19 samples.

The assay was immunoSEQ multiplex PCR, and TCRdb's table has in-frame clones only and misses some. The profile shows approximately 45,000 clones, over 70% of them singletons. Trimming took 7 bases from V and 0 from J, leaving 13 bases between them. This CDR3 has 15 residues. Per germline, CDR1 SNHLY and CDR2 FYNNEI. V usage is TRBV2 and J usage is TRBJ1-5; the D gene is possibly TRBD1 (6 bases). Material for sequencing was peripheral blood. This TCR was sampled from a human donor in a cohort sampled during active COVID-19. CDR3 bases: TGTGCCAGCACCCGTGGGGGCTTTAGCAATCAGCCCCAGCATTTT. This codes for CASTRGGFSNQPQHF.